The source of this T cell receptor (beta chain) is a study of blood T cells in healthy people across ages. The germline V gene encodes CDR1 SGHRS and CDR2 YFSETQ. The length of the CDR3 is 15 residues. V shed 0 bases and J shed 4 bases, with 13 bases lying between them. Sample-barcoded 5' priming and a J-beta primer mix drove a second PCR of 7 to 11 cycles. TCRdb re-called the 5' RACE reads through MiXCR, storing one row per CDR3 protein. The sample shows 1 million or so distinct CDR3 sequences, 25% of them seen only once. These same records also appear under a second study, on T cells of mothers and their children. This second study says: Thymic selection shapes TCR recombination output similarly in related and unrelated pairs.

V usage is TRBV5-1 and J usage is TRBJ1-2, with D uncertain. The sequenced sample was blood. The sequence was collected from a girl aged 2 to 10 in good health. The CDR3: CASSLEAYNFYGYTF. DNA of the CDR3: TGCGCCAGCAGCTTGGAGGCATATAACTTCTATGGCTACACCTTC.